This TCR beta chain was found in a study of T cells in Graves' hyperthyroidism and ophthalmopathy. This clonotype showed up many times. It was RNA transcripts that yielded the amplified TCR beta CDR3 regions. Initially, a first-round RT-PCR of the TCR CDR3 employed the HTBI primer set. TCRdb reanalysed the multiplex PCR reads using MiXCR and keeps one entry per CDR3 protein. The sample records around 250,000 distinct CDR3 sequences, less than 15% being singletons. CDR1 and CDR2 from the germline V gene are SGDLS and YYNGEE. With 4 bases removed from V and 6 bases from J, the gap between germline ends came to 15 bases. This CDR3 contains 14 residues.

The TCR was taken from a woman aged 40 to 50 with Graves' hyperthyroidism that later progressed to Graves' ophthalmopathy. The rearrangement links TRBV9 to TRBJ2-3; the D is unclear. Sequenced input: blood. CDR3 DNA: TGTGCCAGCAGCAAGGGATGGGATAGGGATACGCAGTATTTT. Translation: CASSKGWDRDTQYF.